One sample yielded the 16 T cell receptor beta chains listed below, sequenced in a study of cytomegalovirus exposure and HLA in healthy donors. PCR involved 60 Vbeta and 13 Jbeta primers. Data came from immunoSEQ multiplex PCR; TCRdb stores just in-frame clones and leaves some out. The data show about 130,000 clones, about 10% seen once. Sequences were obtained from PBMCs. The source is a woman under 30 in good health and CMV-seropositive.

This clone was detected a few times. The gene calls are TRBV29-1 and TRBJ2-1, with 10 bases identical to TRBD2. Germline V gene sequence: CDR1 SQVTM, CDR2 ANQGSEA. This CDR3 contains 14 residues. V was clipped by 6 bases and J by 5 bases; unmatched bases: 7. In DNA, the CDR3 is TGCAGCGTGGGGGGACTAGCGAGACACAATGAGCAGTTCTTC. Protein product: CSVGGLARHNEQFF.

The chain is built from TRBV5-1 and TRBJ2-2; the D is unclear. Germline V lookup: CDR1 SGHRS, CDR2 YFSETQ. The CDR3 has 13 residues. Trimming took off 1 base at V and 5 bases at J, with 6 bases between the two ends. The CDR3 sequence is CASSLTDTGELFF. CDR3 nucleotide sequence: TGCGCCAGCAGCTTGACAGATACCGGGGAGCTGTTTTTT.

CDR3 in amino acids: CASSVEDRKLTTNEKLFF. For the CDR3, the DNA is TGTGCCAGCAGCGTAGAGGACAGAAAGCTTACAACTAATGAAAAACTGTTTTTT. The chain carries TRBV9 and TRBJ1-4; tentative D call: TRBD1 (6 bases). CDR1 is SGDLS and CDR2 is YYNGEE in the germline V gene. The CDR3 sequence is 18 residues long. The V end lost 0 bases, the J end lost 0 bases, and 15 bases lay between the germline ends.

The chain carries TRBV30 and TRBJ2-7, with 9 bases identical to TRBD1. This CDR3 spans 13 amino acids. The V and J ends lost 3 bases and 4 bases, in that order; junction bases with no gene match: 4. Per the germline V gene, CDR1 is GTSNPN and CDR2 is SVGIG (reference sequence). The CDR3: CAWRTGGVYEQYF. DNA for the CDR3: TGTGCCTGGAGGACAGGGGGAGTATACGAGCAGTACTTC.

This clone has just one count. The chain recombines TRBV4-1 with TRBJ2-2; TRBD2 matches 7 bases. Trimming at V came to 2 bases and at J to 1 base, leaving 7 bases not matched to a gene. Germline V gene sequence: CDR1 MGHRA, CDR2 YSYEKL. The CDR3 contains 17 residues. CDR3 bases: TGCGCCAGCAGCCAAATTCAGCGGGGACTGAACACCGGGGAGCTGTTTTTT. Translated, it gives CASSQIQRGLNTGELFF.

This chain uses TRBV18 with TRBJ1-1; 7 bases align to TRBD1. CDR1 is KGHSH and CDR2 is LQKENI in the germline V gene. The ends lost 2 bases at V and 7 bases at J; junction bases unmatched: 7. The CDR3 covers 14 residues. CDR3 coding DNA: TGTGCCAGCTCACCAGAACAGGGGATGGTTGAAGCTTTCTTT. Protein: CASSPEQGMVEAFF.

This rearrangement joins TRBV27 to TRBJ2-3; 8 nucleotides match TRBD2. Per the germline V gene, CDR1 is MNHEY and CDR2 is SMNVEV (reference sequence). The CDR3 has 15 residues. J lost 2 bases, V lost 6 bases, and 7 bases had no gene match. As DNA, the CDR3 is TGTGCCAGCAGCCCGGGACTAGGGACCACAGATACGCAGTATTTT. Its protein is CASSPGLGTTDTQYF.

The V and J genes are TRBV6-6 and TRBJ1-2, with 8 bases that match TRBD1. The germline CDR1 and CDR2 sequences are MNHNY and SVGAGI (reference sequence). Trimming cost V 7 bases and J 3 bases; bases outside gene matches: 10. CDR3 length equals 15 residues. CDR3 sequence reads: CASNSWTGTYYGYTF. For the CDR3, the DNA is TGTGCCAGCAACTCGTGGACAGGGACCTACTATGGCTACACCTTC.

This clone has just a few counts. This sequence joins TRBV30 and TRBJ1-3, with TRBD1 matching over 7 bases. The CDR3 consists of 13 residues. Germline V gives CDR1 GTSNPN, CDR2 SVGIG (reference sequence). V trimming: 4 bases; J trimming: 7 bases; junction bases outside the gene matches: 7. CDR3 region: CAWIGQATNTIYF. DNA for the CDR3: TGTGCCTGGATCGGACAGGCGACTAACACCATATATTTT.

This sequence joins TRBV7-9 and TRBJ1-2; 11 bases match TRBD1. J gave up 6 bases and V 5 bases, and 5 bases lay outside the gene matches. Per the germline V gene, CDR1 is SEHNR and CDR2 is FQNEAQ (reference sequence). This CDR3 has 14 amino acids. The CDR3 DNA is TGTGCCAGCAGCGAAGGGACAGGGGGAGATGGCTACACCTTC. Protein sequence: CASSEGTGGDGYTF.

This chain connects TRBV2 to TRBJ2-3; 7 bases align to TRBD1. CDR1 and CDR2 (germline): SNHLY, FYNNEI. V trimming: 5 bases; J trimming: 2 bases; junction bases outside the gene matches: 4. This CDR3 is 14 amino acids long. The DNA for the CDR3 is TGTGCCAGCAGTCCCGGGACAGACACAGATACGCAGTATTTT. As protein: CASSPGTDTDTQYF.

This clone was observed a few times. V usage is TRBV6-5 and J usage is TRBJ2-2, with no clear D. Per the germline V gene, CDR1 is MNHEY and CDR2 is SVGAGI. This CDR3 has 12 residues. V lost 8 bases and J lost 3, with 7 bases in between. DNA for the CDR3: TGTGCCAGCTGCCGCGACACCGGGGAGCTGTTTTTT. Its translation: CASCRDTGELFF.

As for this clone: A read error may produce the germline difference seen at one junction end. The sample contains more than one DNA sequence encoding this CDR3. This chain connects TRBV28 to TRBJ1-2, with 11 nucleotides matching TRBD1. CDR1 is MDHEN and CDR2 is SYDVKM in the germline V gene. The CDR3 covers 13 residues. The CDR3 DNA is TGCGCCAGCAGGACAGGGACAGGGGGTGGCTACACCTTC. It encodes CASRTGTGGGYTF.

This clone was detected only a few times. CDR3 amino acids: CASSLDFGTVAFF. CDR3 in DNA: TGTGCCAGCAGCTTGGATTTCGGGACAGTAGCTTTCTTT. The V and J genes are TRBV5-5 and TRBJ1-1; TRBD1 agrees at 7 bases. This CDR3 contains 13 residues. With V trimmed by 0 bases and J by 10 bases, 6 bases remained unmatched. From germline, CDR1 is SGHKS and CDR2 YYEKEE (reference sequence).

In this sample, this clone turned up a few times. The chain couples TRBV5-1 to TRBJ2-5, with 9 bases identical to TRBD1. TRBJ2-7 matches the DNA end more closely, so the J call is doubtful. The V gene's germline CDR1 is SGHRS and CDR2 YFSETQ. The CDR3 consists of 17 residues. CDR3 residues: CASSPGPTGTGLGEQYF. The CDR3 DNA reads as TGCGCCAGCAGCCCAGGACCCACCGGGACAGGGTTAGGCGAGCAGTACTTC.

In this sample, this clone turned up a few times. The rearrangement links TRBV11-3 to TRBJ1-1, with unresolved D. Germline V gene sequence: CDR1 SGHNT, CDR2 YENEEA. The V end was cut by 5 bases, the J end by 0 bases, with 10 bases between. The CDR3 extends over 14 amino acids. CDR3 in amino acids: CASSPLPVNTEAFF. As DNA, the CDR3 is TGTGCCAGCAGCCCCCTACCGGTGAACACTGAAGCTTTCTTT.